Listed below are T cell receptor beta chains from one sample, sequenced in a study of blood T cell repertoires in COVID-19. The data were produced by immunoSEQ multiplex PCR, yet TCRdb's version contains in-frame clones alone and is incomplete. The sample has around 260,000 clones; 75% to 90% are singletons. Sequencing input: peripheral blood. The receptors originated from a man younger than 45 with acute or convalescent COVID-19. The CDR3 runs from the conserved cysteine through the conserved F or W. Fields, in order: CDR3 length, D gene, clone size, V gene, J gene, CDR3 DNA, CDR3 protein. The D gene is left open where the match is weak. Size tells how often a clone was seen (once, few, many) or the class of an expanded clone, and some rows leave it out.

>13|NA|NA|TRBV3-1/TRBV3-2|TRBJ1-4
TGTGCCAGCAGCCAGAGGGGGAGTGAAAAACTGTTTTTT
CASSQRGSEKLFF
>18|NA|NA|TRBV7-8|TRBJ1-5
TGTGCCAGCAGCCCCCAAACAGGGCTTTCTAATAGCAATCAGCCCCAGCATTTT
CASSPQTGLSNSNQPQHF
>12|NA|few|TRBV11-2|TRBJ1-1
TGTGCCAGCAGCTTCGGAGGGACTGAAGCTTTCTTT
CASSFGGTEAFF
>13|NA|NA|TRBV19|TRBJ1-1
TGTGCCAGTAGAGACAGGACGAACACTGAAGCTTTCTTT
CASRDRTNTEAFF
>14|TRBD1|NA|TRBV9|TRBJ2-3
TGTGCCAGCAGCCTCGGACAGGGCACAGATACGCAGTATTTT
CASSLGQGTDTQYF
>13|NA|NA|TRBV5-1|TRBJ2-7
TGCGCCAGCAGCCTATACCGCAACAGCGAGCAGTACTTC
CASSLYRNSEQYF
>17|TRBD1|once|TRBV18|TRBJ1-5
TGTGCCAGCTCACCCGGTCGGGGACAGGGGCCGTATCAGCCCCAGCATTTT
CASSPGRGQGPYQPQHF
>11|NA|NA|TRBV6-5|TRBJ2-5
TGTGCCAGCAGGGGGAGAGAGACCCAGTACTTC
CASRGRETQYF
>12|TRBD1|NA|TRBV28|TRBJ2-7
TGTGCCAGCCACGACAGGGGCTACGAGCAGTACTTC
CASHDRGYEQYF
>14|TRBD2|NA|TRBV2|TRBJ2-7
TGTGCCAGCAGCGGACTAGCGGGAGTGTGGGAGCAGTACTTC
CASSGLAGVWEQYF
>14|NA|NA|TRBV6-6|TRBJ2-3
TGTGCCAGCAGACGAACAGGCAGGGCAGATACGCAGTATTTT
CASRRTGRADTQYF
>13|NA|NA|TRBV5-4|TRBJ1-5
TGTGCCAGCAGCTTGGACAGGGAACAGCCCCAGCATTTT
CASSLDREQPQHF
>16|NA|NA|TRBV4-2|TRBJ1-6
TGTGCCAGCAGCCGGTCAGGACGAGCGGAGAATTCACCCCTCCACTTT
CASSRSGRAENSPLHF
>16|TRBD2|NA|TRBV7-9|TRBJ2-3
TGTGCCAGCAGCCTACTAGCGGGGGGATACACAGATACGCAGTATTTT
CASSLLAGGYTDTQYF
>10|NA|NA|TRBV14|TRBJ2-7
TGTGCCACTCCTACCGGGACATCCTACTTC
CATPTGTSYF
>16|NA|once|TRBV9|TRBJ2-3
TGTGCCAGCAGCGTAGGGGGCGGGAAATACACAGATACGCAGTATTTT
CASSVGGGKYTDTQYF
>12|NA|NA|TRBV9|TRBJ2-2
TGTGCCAGCAGCGCCTCTGTAGGGGAGCTGTTTTTT
CASSASVGELFF
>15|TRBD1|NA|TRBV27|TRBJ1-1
TGTGCCAGCAGTTTATACGGGACAGTCCTCACTGAAGCTTTCTTT
CASSLYGTVLTEAFF
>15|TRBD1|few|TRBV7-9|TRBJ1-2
TGTGCCAGCAGCTTACCGGGACAGGGGGGCTATGGCTACACCTTC
CASSLPGQGGYGYTF
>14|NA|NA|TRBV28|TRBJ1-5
TGTGCCAGCAGTTTTTCAGTCGTCAATCAGCCCCAGCATTTT
CASSFSVVNQPQHF
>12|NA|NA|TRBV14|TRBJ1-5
TGTGCCAGCAGCCAAGATAGCCAGCCCCAGCATTTT
CASSQDSQPQHF
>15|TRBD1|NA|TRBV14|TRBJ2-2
TGTGCCAGCAGCCGCCTGACAGGGGGAATCGGGGAGCTGTTTTTT
CASSRLTGGIGELFF
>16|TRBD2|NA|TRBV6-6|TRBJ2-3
TGTGCCAGCAGCCACCGTCGGGGGGGTGGCACAGATACGCAGTATTTT
CASSHRRGGGTDTQYF
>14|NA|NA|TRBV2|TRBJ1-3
TGTGCCAGCAGGACAAAGGCGAATGGAAACACCATATATTTT
CASRTKANGNTIYF
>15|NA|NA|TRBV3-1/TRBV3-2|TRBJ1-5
TGTGCCAGCAGCCAAGATCCCGGGGGAAATCAGCCCCAGCATTTT
CASSQDPGGNQPQHF
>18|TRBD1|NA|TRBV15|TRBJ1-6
TGTGCCACCAGCGGCCAAGGACAGGCAAAAATCTATAATTCACCCCTCCACTTT
CATSGQGQAKIYNSPLHF
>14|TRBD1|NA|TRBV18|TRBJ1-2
TGTGCCAGCTCACCATACCGGGACAGGGACCTACGGACCTTC
CASSPYRDRDLRTF